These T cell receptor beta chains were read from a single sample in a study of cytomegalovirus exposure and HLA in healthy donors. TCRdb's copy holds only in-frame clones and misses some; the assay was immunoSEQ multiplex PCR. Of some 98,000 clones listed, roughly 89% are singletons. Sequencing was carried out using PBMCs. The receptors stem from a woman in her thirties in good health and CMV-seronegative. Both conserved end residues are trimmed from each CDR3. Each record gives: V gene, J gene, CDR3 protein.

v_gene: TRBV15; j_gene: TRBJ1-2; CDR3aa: ATSRGGTNYGYT
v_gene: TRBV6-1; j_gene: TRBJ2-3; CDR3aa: ASRLAGYETDTQY
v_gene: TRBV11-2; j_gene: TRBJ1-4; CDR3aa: ASSFSGGPNEKLF
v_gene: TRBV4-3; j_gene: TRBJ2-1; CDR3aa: ASSQLTGQGASEQF
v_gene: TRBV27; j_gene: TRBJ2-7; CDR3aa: ASSFAGVAGAGDYEQY
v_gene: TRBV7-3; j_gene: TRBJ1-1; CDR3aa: ASSMGANTEAF
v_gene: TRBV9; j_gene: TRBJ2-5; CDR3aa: ASSVGDLLGETQY
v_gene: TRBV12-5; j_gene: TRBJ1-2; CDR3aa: ASGLGTDDGYT
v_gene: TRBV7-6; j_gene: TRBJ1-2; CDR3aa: ASSPQRQGSYGYT
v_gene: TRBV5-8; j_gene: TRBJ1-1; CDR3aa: ASSLGQGRAEAF
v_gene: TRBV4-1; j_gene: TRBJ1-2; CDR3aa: ASSQVRQDYGYT
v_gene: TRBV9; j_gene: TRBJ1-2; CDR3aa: ASSTGINYGYT
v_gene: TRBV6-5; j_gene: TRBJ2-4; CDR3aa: ASSGGRGVKNIQY
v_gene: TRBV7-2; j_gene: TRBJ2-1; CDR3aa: ASSLRSSYNEQF
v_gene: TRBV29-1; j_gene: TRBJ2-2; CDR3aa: SVGRLADTGELF
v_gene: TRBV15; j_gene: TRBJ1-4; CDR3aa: ATSPDRGREKLF
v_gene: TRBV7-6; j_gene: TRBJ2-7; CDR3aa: ASSPRSGGSGYEQY
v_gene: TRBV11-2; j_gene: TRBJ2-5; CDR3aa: ASMSTWGGETQY
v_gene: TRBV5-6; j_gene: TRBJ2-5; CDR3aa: ASSLERGARETQY
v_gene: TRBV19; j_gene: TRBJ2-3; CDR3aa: ASKGVSGTDTQY
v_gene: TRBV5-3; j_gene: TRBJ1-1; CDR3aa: ARSGPGYMNTEAF
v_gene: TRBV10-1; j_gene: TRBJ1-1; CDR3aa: ASSESRNTEAF